What follows are 29 T cell receptor beta chains derived from one specimen sequenced in a study of CD8+ T cells in alopecia areata. RNA was isolated and reverse transcribed to cDNA, the sequencing template. Profiled with immunoSEQ multiplex PCR; TCRdb holds only in-frame clones, not every one. The sample lists 130,000 to 150,000 clones; about nine tenths were seen once. The material was CD8+ T cells sorted from blood, obtained at week 0. Source of these receptors: a human donor with alopecia areata.

The chain is built from TRBV2 and TRBJ2-7; D possibly uses TRBD1 or TRBD2 (6 bases each). Germline-derived CDR1 and CDR2 are SNHLY and FYNNEI. The CDR3 sequence is 14 residues long. The V end lost 2 bases, the J end lost 1 base, and 9 bases lay between the germline ends. The CDR3 reads CASSERGPSYEQYF. The CDR3 coding sequence is TGTGCCAGCAGTGAACGGGGGCCTTCCTACGAGCAGTACTTC.

The CDR3 nucleotides are TGTGCCAGCAGCCTAGTCAGCGGGGAGCTGTTTTTT. Translating it yields CASSLVSGELFF. The chain employs TRBV7-9 and TRBJ2-2; no reliable D call. CDR1 and CDR2 (germline): SEHNR, FQNEAQ (reference sequence). This CDR3 spans 12 amino acids. Trimming took 5 bases from V and 7 from J, leaving 8 bases between them.

This clone was seen a handful of times. The chain links TRBV29-1 to TRBJ2-2; tentative D call: TRBD2 (6 bases). The germline CDR1 and CDR2 sequences are SQVTM and ANQGSEA. V gave up 6 bases and J gave up 2 bases, with 13 bases separating them. CDR3 length: 14 residues. The CDR3 DNA is TGCAGCGTGGAGGGTCGGCTAAACACCGGGGAGCTGTTTTTT. The encoded protein is CSVEGRLNTGELFF.

This clone was seen only a few times. The chain employs TRBV11-1 and TRBJ2-7; D is unresolved. The CDR3 is 14 amino acids. Germline assignment: CDR1 SGHAT and CDR2 FQDESV (reference sequence). Trimming took 3 bases from V and 2 from J, leaving 11 bases between them. The CDR3 DNA reads as TGTGCCAGCAGCTTGGAGACTGACACCTACGAGCAGTACTTC. Its protein product is CASSLETDTYEQYF.

The genes are TRBV7-6 and TRBJ2-7, with 9 bases fitting TRBD1. Germline lookup yields CDR1 SGHVS and CDR2 FNYEAQ. V was pared by 1 base and J by 2 bases, with 6 bases of the junction left unmatched. This CDR3 is 16 amino acids long. In nucleotides, the CDR3 is TGTGCCAGCAGCTTAGGGTCGGGACAGGGTCCCTACGAGCAGTACTTC. Its protein product is CASSLGSGQGPYEQYF. Combining the CDR3 with reference TRBV7-6 and TRBJ2-7 gives the whole variable domain GAGVSQSPRYKVTKRGQDVALRCDPISGHVSLYWYRQALGQGPEFLTYFNYEAQQDKSGLPNDRFSAERPEGSISTLTIQRTEQRDSAMYRCASSLGSGQGPYEQYFGPGTRLTVT.

CDR3 region: CAWMGETGELFF. As DNA, the CDR3 is TGTGCCTGGATGGGGGAAACCGGGGAGCTGTTTTTT. The chain combines TRBV30 with TRBJ2-2; the D call may be TRBD1 or TRBD2 (5 bases each). The CDR3 covers 12 residues. Germline V gene data show CDR1 as GTSNPN and CDR2 as SVGIG (reference sequence). V was cut by 4 bases and J by 5 bases, with 8 bases left in between.

The V and J genes are TRBV4-1 and TRBJ2-1; the D gene is possibly TRBD2 (5 bases). This CDR3 has 17 amino acids. Germline values: CDR1 MGHRA, CDR2 YSYEKL. Between the trimmed V and J ends, which lost 0 bases and 0 bases, there was a span of 12 bases. The CDR3 reads CASSQEVRLSSYNEQFF. The CDR3 DNA follows: TGCGCCAGCAGCCAAGAAGTTCGACTAAGCTCCTACAATGAGCAGTTCTTC.

This clone showed up just once. The J gene is TRBJ2-7, the V gene TRBV11-2; D is uncertain. The CDR3 contains 13 residues. Germline assignment: CDR1 SGHAT and CDR2 FQNNGV. Trimming cost V 1 base and J 7 bases, with 11 bases left between them. CDR3 bases: TGTGCCAGCAGCTTAGCTTCGTGGGAAGAGCAGTACTTC. Amino acid sequence: CASSLASWEEQYF.

The V gene is TRBV29-1, the J gene TRBJ2-1; no definite D call. The CDR3 contains 13 residues. Germline V lookup: CDR1 SQVTM, CDR2 ANQGSEA. V dropped 2 bases and J dropped 0 bases, with 5 bases sitting between them. Here the CDR3 reads CSVELSSYNEQFF. The CDR3 DNA sequence: TGCAGCGTTGAATTGAGCTCCTACAATGAGCAGTTCTTC.

V is TRBV7-9 and J is TRBJ2-3, with D possibly being TRBD2 (6 bases). Trimming cost V 5 bases and J 6 bases, with 9 bases left between them. CDR1 and CDR2 (germline): SEHNR, FQNEAQ (reference sequence). CDR3 length equals 12 residues. CDR3 DNA sequence: TGTGCCAGCAGCGTCGGGAGTGATACGCAGTATTTT. Amino acid sequence: CASSVGSDTQYF. Combining the CDR3 with reference TRBV7-9 and TRBJ2-3 gives the whole variable domain DTGVSQNPRHKITKRGQNVTFRCDPISEHNRLYWYRQTLGQGPEFLTYFQNEAQLEKSRLLSDRFSAERPKGSFSTLEIQRTEQGDSAMYLCASSVGSDTQYFGPGTRLTVL.

The chain recombines TRBV27 with TRBJ2-2, with 8 bases fitting TRBD1. This CDR3 is built from 16 residues. The V and J ends lost 2 bases and 6 bases, in that order; junction bases with no gene match: 8. Germline V lookup: CDR1 MNHEY, CDR2 SMNVEV (reference sequence). CDR3 sequence: CASSLRGRGLSGELFF. For the CDR3, the DNA is TGTGCCAGCAGTTTACGGGGCAGGGGGCTTTCCGGGGAGCTGTTTTTT.

V is TRBV27 and J is TRBJ2-7; D is perhaps TRBD1 (6 bases). Trimming took off 4 bases at V and 2 bases at J, with 15 bases between the two ends. The CDR3 sequence is 15 residues long. Germline CDR1 is MNHEY and CDR2 is SMNVEV (reference sequence). DNA for the CDR3: TGTGCCAGCAGTTCCTCCGGGACACCCACCTACGAGCAGTACTTC. The encoded protein is CASSSSGTPTYEQYF.

This chain uses TRBV7-9 with TRBJ2-5, with unresolved D. This CDR3 is 13 amino acids long. Trimming removed 5 bases from V and 3 bases from J, with 10 bases in between. In germline, CDR1 is SEHNR, CDR2 FQNEAQ (reference sequence). CDR3 sequence (DNA): TGTGCCAGCAGCCCCCCCTTGGAAGAGACCCAGTACTTC. Translation gives CASSPPLEETQYF.

This clone has just a few counts. CDR3 in amino acids: CASSFPGDYEQYF. CDR3 DNA: TGTGCCAGCAGCTTTCCAGGGGACTACGAGCAGTACTTC. The V and J genes are TRBV5-5 and TRBJ2-7; D is possibly TRBD1 (6 bases). V lost 2 bases and J lost 3, with 9 bases in between. CDR3 length: 13 residues. CDR1 is SGHKS, CDR2 YYEKEE, per germline (reference sequence).

CDR3 coding DNA: TGTGCCAGCAGTTATACAGGGATGGGAGAGACCCAGTACTTC. This encodes CASSYTGMGETQYF. The chain links TRBV6-1 to TRBJ2-5; D may be TRBD1 (6 bases). Germline V gives CDR1 MNHNS, CDR2 SASEGT. This CDR3 region has 14 residues. Trimming shortened V by 5 bases and J by 4 bases, and 14 bases separated the two germline ends.

The genes are TRBV27 and TRBJ2-1; D ambiguous. V dropped 6 bases and J dropped 7 bases, with 10 bases sitting between them. CDR1 and CDR2 (germline): MNHEY, SMNVEV (reference sequence). There are 12 residues in the CDR3. The chain's CDR3 is CASSLGGNEQFF. The CDR3 DNA sequence: TGTGCCAGCAGCTTAGGTGGGAATGAGCAGTTCTTC.

The V gene is TRBV29-1, the J gene TRBJ2-6; 11 bases line up with TRBD2. V dropped 6 bases and J dropped 0; count of bases not matched to a gene: 1. The CDR3 has 15 amino acids. Looked up from germline, CDR1 is SQVTM and CDR2 is ANQGSEA. Written as DNA, the CDR3 is TGCAGCGTCGGGACTAGCGGCTCTGGGGCCAACGTCCTGACTTTC. It is translated as CSVGTSGSGANVLTF. The full variable domain, with the rest looked up from reference TRBV29-1 and TRBJ2-6, is SAVISQKPSRDICQRGTSLTIQCQVDSQVTMMFWYRQQPGQSLTLIATANQGSEATYESGFVIDKFPISRPNLTFSTLTVSNMSPEDSSIYLCSVGTSGSGANVLTFGAGSRLTVL.

This clone was recorded a few times. J is TRBJ2-7 and V is TRBV4-1; the match to TRBD1 covers 9 bases. The CDR3 has 17 amino acids. Germline CDR1 reads MGHRA; CDR2 reads YSYEKL. Losses at the gene ends were 3 bases for V and 3 bases for J; bases not matched to a gene: 12. CDR3 DNA sequence: TGCGCCAGCAGCCATGGTCCACAGGGGGCGTTTTTCTACGAGCAGTACTTC. It codes for CASSHGPQGAFFYEQYF.

The genes are TRBV6-5 and TRBJ2-2, with 8 positions matching TRBD2. With V trimmed by 5 bases and J by 3 bases, 2 bases remained unmatched. CDR3 length: 14 residues. Germline lookup yields CDR1 MNHEY and CDR2 SVGAGI. The CDR3 protein is CASSDGGDTGELFF. CDR3 nucleotide sequence: TGTGCCAGCAGTGACGGGGGGGACACCGGGGAGCTGTTTTTT.

The chain recombines TRBV9 with TRBJ2-3; 7 bases align to TRBD2. J gave up 7 bases and V 0 bases, and 8 bases lay outside the gene matches. This CDR3 region has 15 residues. Germline values: CDR1 SGDLS, CDR2 YYNGEE. In DNA, the CDR3 is TGTGCCAGCAGCGTAGGGTCGTCTAGCGGAAATACGCAGTATTTT. Translating gives CASSVGSSSGNTQYF.

The V call is TRBV27, the J call TRBJ1-5; tentatively, D is TRBD1 (5 bases). The CDR3 contains 17 residues. Trimming removed 3 bases from V and 6 bases from J, with 21 bases in between. In germline, CDR1 is MNHEY, CDR2 SMNVEV (reference sequence). The CDR3 loop reads CASSFNGPVTAGQPQHF. The CDR3 region has the DNA TGTGCCAGCAGTTTCAATGGCCCGGTGACAGCGGGTCAGCCCCAGCATTTT.

This chain uses TRBV7-6 with TRBJ2-1; TRBD1 agrees at 9 bases. The germline V gene encodes CDR1 SGHVS and CDR2 FNYEAQ. The ends lost 5 bases at V and 5 bases at J; junction bases unmatched: 19. The CDR3 consists of 19 residues. Written as DNA, the CDR3 is TGTGCCAGCAGCACACCGCTACCCGGGACAGGGAGTGAAGACAATGAGCAGTTCTTC. It specifies CASSTPLPGTGSEDNEQFF.

The gene calls are TRBV6-5 and TRBJ2-7, with D possibly called TRBD1 or TRBD2 (5 bases each). The CDR3 runs to 16 residues. Germline V lookup: CDR1 MNHEY, CDR2 SVGAGI. V was clipped by 0 bases and J by 3 bases, with 15 bases between them. CDR3 sequence: CASSYSRDAGDYEQYF. CDR3 bases: TGTGCCAGCAGTTACTCCCGGGACGCCGGGGACTACGAGCAGTACTTC.

The V call is TRBV5-4, the J call TRBJ1-1, with D unresolved. Germline lookup yields CDR1 SGHNT and CDR2 YYREEE (reference sequence). The CDR3 length is 15 residues. The V end was cut by 0 bases, the J end by 0 bases, with 9 bases between. For the CDR3, the DNA is TGTGCCAGCAGCTTGGTAGAGGGCATGAACACTGAAGCTTTCTTT. Translated: CASSLVEGMNTEAFF.

The rearrangement uses TRBV7-9 and TRBJ2-7; D unresolved. The CDR3 extends over 13 amino acids. Germline loops: CDR1 SEHNR, CDR2 FQNEAQ (reference sequence). The V end was cut by 4 bases, the J end by 3 bases, with 10 bases between. In DNA form, the CDR3 reads TGTGCCAGCAGCTCCCGGCCGCACTACGAGCAGTACTTC. Encoded protein: CASSSRPHYEQYF. Full variable domain (rest looked up from reference TRBV7-9 and TRBJ2-7): DTGVSQNPRHKITKRGQNVTFRCDPISEHNRLYWYRQTLGQGPEFLTYFQNEAQLEKSRLLSDRFSAERPKGSFSTLEIQRTEQGDSAMYLCASSSRPHYEQYFGPGTRLTVT.

The genes are TRBV7-7 and TRBJ2-1; 7 bases are a match to TRBD2. V was clipped by 1 base and J by 4 bases; unmatched bases: 7. CDR3 length: 16 amino acids. The germline V gene encodes CDR1 SSHAT and CDR2 FNYEAQ (reference sequence). The CDR3 reads CASSLGEGLGYNEQFF. The CDR3 region has the DNA TGTGCCAGCAGCTTAGGGGAGGGCCTAGGGTACAATGAGCAGTTCTTC.

This clone has a single count. V is TRBV6-5 and J is TRBJ2-1; TRBD1 agrees at 9 bases. CDR1 and CDR2 (germline): MNHEY, SVGAGI. The CDR3 extends over 14 amino acids. Germline trimming cut 7 bases from V and 6 bases from J; bases unmatched to any gene: 7. CDR3 sequence: CASTPDRGPNEQFF. CDR3 sequence (DNA): TGTGCCAGCACCCCGGACAGGGGACCCAATGAGCAGTTCTTC.

The chain uses TRBV6-5 and TRBJ2-5; no clear D gene. The closer fit of TRBJ2-7 to the DNA end suggests the J call may be wrong. The CDR3 is 12 amino acids. Germline V gene lookup returns CDR1 MNHEY and CDR2 SVGAGI. The CDR3 loop is CASTTGSYEQYF. The CDR3 DNA sequence: TGTGCCAGCACCACGGGCTCCTACGAGCAGTACTTC.

The chain recombines TRBV2 with TRBJ1-2; possible D gene TRBD1, 5 bases. CDR1 and CDR2 from the germline V gene are SNHLY and FYNNEI. The CDR3 runs to 11 residues. Trimming took 7 bases from V and 4 from J, leaving 7 bases between them. CDR3 nucleotides: TGTGCCAGCATGGGGGGCTATGGCTACACCTTC. This gives the protein CASMGGYGYTF.